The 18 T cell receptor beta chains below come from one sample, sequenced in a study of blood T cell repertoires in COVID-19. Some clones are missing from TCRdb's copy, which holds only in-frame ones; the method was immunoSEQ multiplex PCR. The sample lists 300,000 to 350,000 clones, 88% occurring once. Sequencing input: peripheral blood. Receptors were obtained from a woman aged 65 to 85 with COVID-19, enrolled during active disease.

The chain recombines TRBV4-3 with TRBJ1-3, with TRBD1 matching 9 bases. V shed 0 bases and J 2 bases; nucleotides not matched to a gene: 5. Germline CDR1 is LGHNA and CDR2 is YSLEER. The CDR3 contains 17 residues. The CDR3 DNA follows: TGCGCCAGCAGCCAAGATTGGGACAGGGAAACTGGAAACACCATATATTTT. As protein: CASSQDWDRETGNTIYF.

CDR3: CASKGGGGEQYF. The DNA for the CDR3 is TGTGCCAGCAAGGGCGGGGGCGGCGAGCAGTACTTC. The chain couples TRBV28 to TRBJ2-7, with D perhaps matching TRBD2 (7 bases). Germline V CDR1 and CDR2: MDHEN, SYDVKM. This CDR3 has 12 residues. The ends were cut back, 7 bases at V and 6 bases at J, with 13 bases in the middle.

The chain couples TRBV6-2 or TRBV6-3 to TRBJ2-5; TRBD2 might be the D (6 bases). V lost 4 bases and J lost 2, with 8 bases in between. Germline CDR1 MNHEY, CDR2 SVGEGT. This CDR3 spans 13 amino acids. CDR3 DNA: TGTGCCAGCAGTTGGGACTTTCAAGAGACCCAGTACTTC. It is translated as CASSWDFQETQYF.

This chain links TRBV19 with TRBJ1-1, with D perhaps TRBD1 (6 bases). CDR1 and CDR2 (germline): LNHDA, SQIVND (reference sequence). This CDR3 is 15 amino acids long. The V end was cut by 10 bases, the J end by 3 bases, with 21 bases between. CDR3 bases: TGTGCCATTTCAAGCGGGGGGCTAGGGGACACTGAAGCTTTCTTT. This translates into CAISSGGLGDTEAFF.

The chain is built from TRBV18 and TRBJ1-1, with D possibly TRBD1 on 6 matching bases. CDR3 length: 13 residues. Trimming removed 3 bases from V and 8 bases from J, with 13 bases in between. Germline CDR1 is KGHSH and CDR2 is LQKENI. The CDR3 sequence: CASSPSGGREAFF. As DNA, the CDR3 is TGTGCCAGCTCACCCAGTGGGGGCCGCGAAGCTTTCTTT.

CDR3 residues: CASSQDNQGPGNTIYF. CDR3 coding DNA: TGCGCCAGCAGCCAAGATAATCAGGGGCCGGGAAACACCATATATTTT. The V call is TRBV4-3, the J call TRBJ1-3; perhaps TRBD1 as D (6 bases). CDR1 is LGHNA and CDR2 is YSLEER in the germline V gene. This CDR3 region has 16 residues. The V and J ends lost 0 bases and 4 bases respectively, with 13 bases between them.

CDR3: CASSLVRDENTEAFF. As DNA, the CDR3 is TGTGCCAGCAGTCTGGTACGGGATGAGAACACTGAAGCTTTCTTT. The chain couples TRBV27 to TRBJ1-1; D unresolved. The CDR3 extends over 15 amino acids. V was trimmed by 5 bases and J by 1 base, leaving 14 bases between them. Germline CDR1 and CDR2: MNHEY and SMNVEV (reference sequence).

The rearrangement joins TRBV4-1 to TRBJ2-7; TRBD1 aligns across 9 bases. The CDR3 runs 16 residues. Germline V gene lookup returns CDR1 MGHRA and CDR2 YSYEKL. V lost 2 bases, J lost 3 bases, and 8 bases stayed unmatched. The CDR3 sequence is CASSQYTGTGFYEQYF. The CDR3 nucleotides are TGCGCCAGCAGCCAATACACCGGGACAGGGTTCTACGAGCAGTACTTC.

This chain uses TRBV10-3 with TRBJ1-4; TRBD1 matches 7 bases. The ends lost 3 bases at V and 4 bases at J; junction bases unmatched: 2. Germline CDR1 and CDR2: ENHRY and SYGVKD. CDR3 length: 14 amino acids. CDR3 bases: TGTGCCATCAGTGAAAGGGACAGTAATGAAAAACTGTTTTTT. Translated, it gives CAISERDSNEKLFF.

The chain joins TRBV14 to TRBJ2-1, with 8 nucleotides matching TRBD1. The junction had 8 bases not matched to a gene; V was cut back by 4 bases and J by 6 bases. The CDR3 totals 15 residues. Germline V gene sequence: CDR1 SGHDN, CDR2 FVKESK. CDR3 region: CASSRPGQAFNEQFF. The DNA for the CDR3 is TGTGCCAGCAGCCGACCGGGACAGGCCTTCAATGAGCAGTTCTTC.

CDR3 residues: CASSPPFLTNTEAFF. In DNA, the CDR3 is TGTGCCAGCAGCCCCCCATTCTTGACTAACACTGAAGCTTTCTTT. The J gene is TRBJ1-1, the V gene TRBV28; no definite D call. This CDR3 comprises 15 residues. Germline CDR1 and CDR2: MDHEN and SYDVKM. The V and J ends lost 6 bases and 2 bases respectively, with 16 bases between them.

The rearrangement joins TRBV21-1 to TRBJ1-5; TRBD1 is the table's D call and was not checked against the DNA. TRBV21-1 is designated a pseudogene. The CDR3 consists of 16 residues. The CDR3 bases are TGTGCCAGCAGCAAACGGGACAGACATAGCAATCAGCCCCAGCATTTT. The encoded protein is CASSKRDRHSNQPQHF.

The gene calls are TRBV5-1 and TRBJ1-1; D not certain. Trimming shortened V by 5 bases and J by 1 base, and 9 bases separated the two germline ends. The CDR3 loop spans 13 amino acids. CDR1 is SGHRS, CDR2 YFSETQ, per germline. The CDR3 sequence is CASRFSGNTEAFF. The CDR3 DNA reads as TGCGCCAGCAGATTTTCAGGGAACACTGAAGCTTTCTTT.

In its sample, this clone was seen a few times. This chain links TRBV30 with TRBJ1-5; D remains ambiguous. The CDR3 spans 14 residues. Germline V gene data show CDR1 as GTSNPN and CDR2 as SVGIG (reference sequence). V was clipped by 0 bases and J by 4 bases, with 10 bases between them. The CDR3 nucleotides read TGTGCCTGGAGTGTACTGGGAGGGAATCAGCCCCAGCATTTT. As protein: CAWSVLGGNQPQHF.

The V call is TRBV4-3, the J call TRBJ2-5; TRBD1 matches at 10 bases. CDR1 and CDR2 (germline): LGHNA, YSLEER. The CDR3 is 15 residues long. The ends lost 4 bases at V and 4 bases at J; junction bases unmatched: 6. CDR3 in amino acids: CASSLGTGERETQYF. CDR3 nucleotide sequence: TGCGCCAGCAGCCTTGGGACAGGGGAGCGAGAGACCCAGTACTTC.

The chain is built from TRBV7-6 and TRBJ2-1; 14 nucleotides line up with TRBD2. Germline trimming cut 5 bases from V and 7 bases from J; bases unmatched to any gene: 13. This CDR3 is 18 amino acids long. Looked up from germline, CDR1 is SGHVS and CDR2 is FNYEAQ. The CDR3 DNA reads TGTGCCAGCAGCGGGGGACTAGCGGGGGCCCAGGCGTGGAATGAGCAGTTCTTC. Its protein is CASSGGLAGAQAWNEQFF. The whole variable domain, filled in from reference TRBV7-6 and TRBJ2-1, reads GAGVSQSPRYKVTKRGQDVALRCDPISGHVSLYWYRQALGQGPEFLTYFNYEAQQDKSGLPNDRFSAERPEGSISTLTIQRTEQRDSAMYRCASSGGLAGAQAWNEQFFGPGTRLTVL.

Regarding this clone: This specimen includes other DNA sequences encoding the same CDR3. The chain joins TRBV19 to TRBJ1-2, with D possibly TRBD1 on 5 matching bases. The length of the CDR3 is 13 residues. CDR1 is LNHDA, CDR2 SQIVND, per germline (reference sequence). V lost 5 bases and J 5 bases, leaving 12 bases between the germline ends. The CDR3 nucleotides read TGTGCCAGTAGTTCTTCGGACATTTATGGCTACACCTTC. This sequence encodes CASSSSDIYGYTF.

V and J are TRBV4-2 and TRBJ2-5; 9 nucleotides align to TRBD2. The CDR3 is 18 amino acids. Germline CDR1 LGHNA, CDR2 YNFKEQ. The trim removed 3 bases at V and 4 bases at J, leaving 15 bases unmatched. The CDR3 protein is CASSQGSGGGGAAETQYF. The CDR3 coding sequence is TGTGCCAGCAGCCAGGGATCCGGGGGCGGGGGGGCAGCAGAGACCCAGTACTTC.